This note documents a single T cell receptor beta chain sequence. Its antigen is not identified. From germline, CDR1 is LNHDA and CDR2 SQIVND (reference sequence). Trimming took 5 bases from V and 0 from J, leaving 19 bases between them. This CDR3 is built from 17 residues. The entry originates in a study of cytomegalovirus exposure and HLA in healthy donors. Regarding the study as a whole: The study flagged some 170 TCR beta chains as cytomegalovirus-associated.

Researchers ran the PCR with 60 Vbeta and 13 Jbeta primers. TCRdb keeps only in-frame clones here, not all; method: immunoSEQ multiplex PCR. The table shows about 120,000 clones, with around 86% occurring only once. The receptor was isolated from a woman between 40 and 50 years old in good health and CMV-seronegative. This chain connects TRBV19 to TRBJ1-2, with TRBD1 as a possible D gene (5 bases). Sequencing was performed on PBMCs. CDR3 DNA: TGTGCCAGTAGTCCCGGTCCAGGGTACCCACCTAACTATGGCTACACCTTC. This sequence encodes CASSPGPGYPPNYGYTF.